This T cell receptor (beta chain) was obtained from a study of T cell changes during pregnancy in multiple sclerosis (dated 2019 in TCRdb). General notes on the study: The study examined how the T cell repertoire changed over the course of pregnancy in women with multiple sclerosis.

Measured from the cysteine to the phenylalanine, the CDR3 is 12 residues long. Solely the CDR3 DNA is kept, with 36 bases framed from the first base. CDR1 KGHSH and CDR2 LQKENI are derived from the germline V gene. V is reduced by 3 bases and J by 6 bases, leaving a spacing of 7 bases between them. With regard to this clone: Its antigen is currently not known. No quality values exist for individual bases; no much larger clone is one base distant.

Library prep was done by the immunoSEQ multiplex PCR assay. TCRdb stores this immuneACCESS table with in-frame sequences only. Part of the clones is absent; in the studies checked, under half of the shortfall reflects unresolved V genes, and no reason is known for the rest. The sample has tens of thousands of clones on record, 91% of them singletons. The ten biggest clones cover under 2.5% of the sample. This chain joins TRBV18 to TRBJ2-3; TRBD2 is a possible D gene, resting on 6 matching bases. This receptor was obtained from a female donor in good health, enrolled as a control in a pregnancy study. The sequencing here drew on peripheral blood, taken in the third trimester of pregnancy. The sequence in DNA is TGTGCCAGCTCACCGGCGGGGGATACGCAGTATTTT. It specifies CASSPAGDTQYF.